This TCR beta chain was identified in a study of cytomegalovirus exposure and HLA in healthy donors. Background on the study: Roughly 180 million T cells yielded around 100 million unique TCR beta sequences, as an earlier analysis found. General study findings and limits: It emerged from a later analysis that several of the most significant clusters appeared to be linked to common viral pathogens. TCR beta V segments were, for the most part, productive about 87% or about 30% of the time in an earlier analysis. Overall, some 160 TCR beta chains were annotated as cytomegalovirus-associated.

Points on this clone: The target antigen is unknown.

The PCR contained 60 Vbeta and 13 Jbeta primers. Only in-frame clones appear in the TCRdb table, and some are missing; sequencing was by immunoSEQ multiplex PCR. The sample shows about 61,000 clones, approximately 88% of them seen only once. V lost 1 base and J lost 3, with 13 bases in between. CDR3 length equals 15 residues. CDR1 is SGHTA and CDR2 is FQGNSA in the germline V gene. The chain joins TRBV7-2 to TRBJ2-7, with no clear D. The source material was PBMCs. The clonotype originates from a man aged 30-40 years in good health and CMV-seropositive. The CDR3 coding sequence is TGTGCCAGCAGCTTAGGTACTTCCTCAGGCTACGAGCAGTACTTC. This translates into CASSLGTSSGYEQYF.